This T cell receptor (beta chain) stems from a study of CD4 T cells in relation to SARS-CoV-2 and coronaviruses. Details on this clone: Its specificity is not known.

The repertoire was sequenced with immunoSEQ multiplex PCR; TCRdb's copy has only in-frame clones and lacks some. The data show around 24,000 clones, about 76% seen once. Unexposed donor CD4+ T cells date from 2011-2018, before the COVID-19 pandemic. CD4+ T cells were isolated from the cells after 10 days of culture. The CDR3 spans 15 residues. V gave up 6 bases and J gave up 5 bases, with 19 bases separating them. Looked up from germline, CDR1 is MDHEN and CDR2 is SYDVKM. The chain couples TRBV28 to TRBJ2-5, with D possibly being TRBD1 or TRBD2 (6 bases each). What was sequenced was CD4+ T cells from PBMCs, cultured in vitro. This TCR came from a human donor in good health. The CDR3 loop is CASSGGPTRRETQYF. The CDR3 region has the DNA TGTGCCAGCAGCGGGGGCCCGACAAGAAGGGAGACCCAGTACTTC.